There are a few counts of the clone carrying this T cell receptor (beta chain). Its antigen is currently unknown. What was sequenced were expressed TCRB transcripts, since all of the isolated RNA had been reverse transcribed. The method was immunoSEQ multiplex PCR; TCRdb's version includes in-frame clones alone and lacks a portion of them. This table has about 150,000 clones, 7% to 10% appearing once. This CDR3 is built from 15 residues. V lost 5 bases, J lost 0 bases, and 4 bases stayed unmatched. The germline V gene has CDR1 KGHSH and CDR2 LQKENI. The sample originates from a study of beta chain features in type 1 diabetes. Study-wide findings and caveats: A moderate, significant TCRB CDR3 shortening appeared in type 1 diabetes across four CD4+ subsets.

The chain combines TRBV18 with TRBJ1-5; 7 bases line up with TRBD1. The receptor's source is a woman aged 18-29 years in good health. The sequenced material came from central memory CD4+ T cells from blood. CDR3 in amino acids: CASSFTGASNQPQHF. The CDR3 bases are TGTGCCAGCTCATTTACAGGGGCTAGCAATCAGCCCCAGCATTTT.